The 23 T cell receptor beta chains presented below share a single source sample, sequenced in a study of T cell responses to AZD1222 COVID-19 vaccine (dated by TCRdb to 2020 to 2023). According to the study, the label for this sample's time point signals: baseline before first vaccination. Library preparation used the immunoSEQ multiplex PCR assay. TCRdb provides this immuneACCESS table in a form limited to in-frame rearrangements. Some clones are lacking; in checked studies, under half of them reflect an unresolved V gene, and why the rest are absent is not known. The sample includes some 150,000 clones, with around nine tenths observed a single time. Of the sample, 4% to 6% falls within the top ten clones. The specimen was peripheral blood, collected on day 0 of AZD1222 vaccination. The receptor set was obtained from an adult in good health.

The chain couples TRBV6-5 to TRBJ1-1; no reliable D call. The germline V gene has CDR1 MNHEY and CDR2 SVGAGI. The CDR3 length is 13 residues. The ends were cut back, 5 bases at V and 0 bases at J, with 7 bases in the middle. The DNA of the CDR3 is TGTGCCAGCAGTCACTACATGAACACTGAAGCTTTCTTT. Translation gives CASSHYMNTEAFF.

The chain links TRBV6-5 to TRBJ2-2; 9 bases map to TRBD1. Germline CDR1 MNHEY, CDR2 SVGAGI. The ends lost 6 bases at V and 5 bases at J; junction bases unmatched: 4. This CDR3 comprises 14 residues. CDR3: CASRPQGATGELFF. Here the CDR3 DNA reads TGTGCCAGCAGGCCACAGGGGGCTACCGGGGAGCTGTTTTTT.

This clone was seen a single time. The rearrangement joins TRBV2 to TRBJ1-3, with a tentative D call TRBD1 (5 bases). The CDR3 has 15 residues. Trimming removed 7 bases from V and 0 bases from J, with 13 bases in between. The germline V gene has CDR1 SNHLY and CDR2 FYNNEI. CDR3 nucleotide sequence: TGTGCCAGCATTAGAGACAGAAGCTCTGGAAACACCATATATTTT. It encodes CASIRDRSSGNTIYF.

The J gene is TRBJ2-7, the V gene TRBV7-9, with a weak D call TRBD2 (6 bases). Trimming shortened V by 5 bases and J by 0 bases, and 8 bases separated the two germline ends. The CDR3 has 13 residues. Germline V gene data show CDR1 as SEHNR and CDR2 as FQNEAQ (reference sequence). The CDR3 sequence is CASSDGSSYEQYF. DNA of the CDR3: TGTGCCAGCAGCGACGGGAGCTCCTACGAGCAGTACTTC. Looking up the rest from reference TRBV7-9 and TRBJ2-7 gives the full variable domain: DTGVSQNPRHKITKRGQNVTFRCDPISEHNRLYWYRQTLGQGPEFLTYFQNEAQLEKSRLLSDRFSAERPKGSFSTLEIQRTEQGDSAMYLCASSDGSSYEQYFGPGTRLTVT.

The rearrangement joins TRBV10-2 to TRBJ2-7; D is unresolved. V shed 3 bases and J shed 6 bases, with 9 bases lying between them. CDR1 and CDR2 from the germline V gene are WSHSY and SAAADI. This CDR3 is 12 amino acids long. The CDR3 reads CASSEFEREQYF. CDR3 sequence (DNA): TGCGCCAGCAGTGAATTCGAACGCGAGCAGTACTTC.

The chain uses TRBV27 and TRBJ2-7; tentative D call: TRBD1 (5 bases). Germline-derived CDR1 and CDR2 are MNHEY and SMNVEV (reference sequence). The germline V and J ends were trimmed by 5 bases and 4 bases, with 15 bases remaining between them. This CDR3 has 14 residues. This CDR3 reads CASSHQGNIYEQYF. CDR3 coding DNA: TGTGCCAGCAGTCACCAGGGTAATATTTACGAGCAGTACTTC.

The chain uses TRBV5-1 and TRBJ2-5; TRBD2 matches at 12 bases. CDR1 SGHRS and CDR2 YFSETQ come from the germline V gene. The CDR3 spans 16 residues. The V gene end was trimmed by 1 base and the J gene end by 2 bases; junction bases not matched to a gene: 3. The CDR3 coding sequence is TGCGCCAGCAGCTTGTCCGGGACTAGCGGGCAAGAGACCCAGTACTTC. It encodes CASSLSGTSGQETQYF.

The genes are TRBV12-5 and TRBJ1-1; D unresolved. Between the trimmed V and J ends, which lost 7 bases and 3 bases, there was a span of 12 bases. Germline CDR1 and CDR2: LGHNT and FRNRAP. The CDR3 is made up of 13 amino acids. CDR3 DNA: TGTGCTAGTGCCTCCGGGTTTTACACTGAAGCTTTCTTT. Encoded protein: CASASGFYTEAFF.

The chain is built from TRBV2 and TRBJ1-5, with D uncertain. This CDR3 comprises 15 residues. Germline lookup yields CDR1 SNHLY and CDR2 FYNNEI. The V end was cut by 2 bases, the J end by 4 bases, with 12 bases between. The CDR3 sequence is CASSERSGRNQPQHF. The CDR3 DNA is TGTGCCAGCAGTGAAAGATCAGGTCGGAATCAGCCCCAGCATTTT.

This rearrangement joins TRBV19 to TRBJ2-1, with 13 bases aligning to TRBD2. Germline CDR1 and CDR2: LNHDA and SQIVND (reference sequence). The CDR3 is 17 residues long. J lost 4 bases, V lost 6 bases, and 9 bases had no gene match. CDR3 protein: CASRPRLAGGRYNEQFF. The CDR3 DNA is TGTGCCAGTAGACCCAGACTAGCGGGAGGCCGTTACAATGAGCAGTTCTTC.

The DNA for the CDR3 is TGTGCCACCAGCAGCTTGACTAGCGGGATTCTGGATACGCAGTATTTT. As protein: CATSSLTSGILDTQYF. This rearrangement joins TRBV15 to TRBJ2-3, with 11 nucleotides matching TRBD2. The CDR3 runs to 16 residues. In germline, CDR1 is LNHNV, CDR2 YYDKDF (reference sequence). The ends lost 3 bases at V and 6 bases at J; junction bases unmatched: 8.

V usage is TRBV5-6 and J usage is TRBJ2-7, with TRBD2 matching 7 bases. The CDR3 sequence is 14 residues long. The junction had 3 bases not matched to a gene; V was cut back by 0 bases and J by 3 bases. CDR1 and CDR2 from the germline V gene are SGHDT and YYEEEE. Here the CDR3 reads CASSLVVAGYEQYF. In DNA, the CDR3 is TGTGCCAGCAGCTTGGTGGTAGCGGGCTACGAGCAGTACTTC. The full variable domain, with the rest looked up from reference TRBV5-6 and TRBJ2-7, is DAGVTQSPTHLIKTRGQQVTLRCSPKSGHDTVSWYQQALGQGPQFIFQYYEEEERQRGNFPDRFSGHQFPNYSSELNVNALLLGDSALYLCASSLVVAGYEQYFGPGTRLTVT.

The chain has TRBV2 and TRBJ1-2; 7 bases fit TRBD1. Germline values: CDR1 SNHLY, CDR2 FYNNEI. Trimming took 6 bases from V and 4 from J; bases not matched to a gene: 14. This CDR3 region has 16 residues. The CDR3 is CASRWGQPPLRYGYTF. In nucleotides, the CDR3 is TGTGCCAGCAGGTGGGGACAGCCCCCTTTACGCTATGGCTACACCTTC.

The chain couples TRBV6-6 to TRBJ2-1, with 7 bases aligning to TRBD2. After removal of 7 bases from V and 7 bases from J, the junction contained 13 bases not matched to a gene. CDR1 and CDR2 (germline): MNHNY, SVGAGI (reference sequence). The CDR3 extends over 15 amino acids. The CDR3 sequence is CASTRPGGWENEQFF. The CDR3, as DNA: TGTGCCAGCACCCGACCCGGGGGGTGGGAGAATGAGCAGTTCTTC.

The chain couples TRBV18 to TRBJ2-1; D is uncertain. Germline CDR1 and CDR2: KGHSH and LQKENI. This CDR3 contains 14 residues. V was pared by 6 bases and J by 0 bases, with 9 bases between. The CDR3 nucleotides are TGTGCCAGCTCGATAGAGAGCTCCTACAATGAGCAGTTCTTC. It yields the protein CASSIESSYNEQFF.

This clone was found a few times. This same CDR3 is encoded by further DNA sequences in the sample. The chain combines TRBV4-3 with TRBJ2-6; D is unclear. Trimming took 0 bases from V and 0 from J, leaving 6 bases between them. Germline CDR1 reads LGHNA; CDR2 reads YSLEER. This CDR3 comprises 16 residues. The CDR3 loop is CASSQEPGSGANVLTF. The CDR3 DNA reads TGCGCCAGCAGCCAAGAACCGGGCTCTGGGGCCAACGTCCTGACTTTC.

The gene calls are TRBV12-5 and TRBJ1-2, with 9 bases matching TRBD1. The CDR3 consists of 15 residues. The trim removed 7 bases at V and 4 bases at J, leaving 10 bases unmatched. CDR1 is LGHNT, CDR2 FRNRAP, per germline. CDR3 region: CASAAPTGGVYGYTF. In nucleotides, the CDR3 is TGTGCTAGTGCCGCCCCTACAGGGGGCGTCTATGGCTACACCTTC.

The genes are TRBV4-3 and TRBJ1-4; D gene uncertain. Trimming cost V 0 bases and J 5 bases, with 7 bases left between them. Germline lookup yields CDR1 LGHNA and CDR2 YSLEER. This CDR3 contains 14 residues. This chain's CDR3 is CASSQERGNEKLFF. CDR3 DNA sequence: TGCGCCAGCAGCCAAGAAAGAGGCAATGAAAAACTGTTTTTT.

The DNA for the CDR3 is TGTGCCAGCAGCTTACAGGGTTTTGAAAAACTGTTTTTT. It yields the protein CASSLQGFEKLFF. The V gene is TRBV11-2, the J gene TRBJ1-4; the D gene is possibly TRBD1 (5 bases). Germline CDR1 SGHAT, CDR2 FQNNGV. Trimming left V 2 bases short and J 7 bases short, with 8 bases between. The CDR3 contains 13 residues.

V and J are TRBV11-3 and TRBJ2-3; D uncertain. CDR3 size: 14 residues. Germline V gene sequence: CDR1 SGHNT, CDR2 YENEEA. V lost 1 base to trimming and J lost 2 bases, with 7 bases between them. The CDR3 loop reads CASSLGGFTDTQYF. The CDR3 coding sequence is TGTGCCAGCAGCTTAGGCGGATTCACAGATACGCAGTATTTT.

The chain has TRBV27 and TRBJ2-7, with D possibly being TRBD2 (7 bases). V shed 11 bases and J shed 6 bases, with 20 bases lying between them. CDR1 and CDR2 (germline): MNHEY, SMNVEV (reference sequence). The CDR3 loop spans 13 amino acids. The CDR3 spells CASGGARNGEQYF. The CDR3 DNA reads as TGTGCCTCTGGGGGGGCGCGAAACGGCGAGCAGTACTTC.

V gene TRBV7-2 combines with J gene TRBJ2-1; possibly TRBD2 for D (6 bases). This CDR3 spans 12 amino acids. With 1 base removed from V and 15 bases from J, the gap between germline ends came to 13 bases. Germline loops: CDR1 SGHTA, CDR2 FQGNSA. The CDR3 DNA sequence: TGTGCCAGCAGCTTAGTAAGGTGGGAGGTGTTCTTC. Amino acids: CASSLVRWEVFF.

For the CDR3, the DNA is TGTGCCATTACAGGGGGCGGCACTGAAGCTTTCTTT. Its protein product is CAITGGGTEAFF. The V and J genes are TRBV28 and TRBJ1-1; 9 bases line up with TRBD1. Germline-derived CDR1 and CDR2 are MDHEN and SYDVKM. The J segment lost 4 bases and the V segment lost 10 bases, leaving 4 bases of the junction unmatched. The CDR3 has 12 amino acids.